This T cell receptor beta chain was sequenced for a study of neurological immune-mediated disorders. TCRdb re-called the 5' RACE reads through MiXCR, storing one row per CDR3 protein. The data show 40,000 to 50,000 distinct CDR3 sequences, roughly 2% seen once. This clonotype came up many times. CDR3 length: 13 residues. Per germline, CDR1 KGHSH and CDR2 LQKENI. V lost 6 bases and J lost 1, with 9 bases in between. Sequenced input: PBMCs. This sequence originates from a woman aged 35 to 49 with multiple sclerosis. The chain has TRBV18 and TRBJ1-1; D call uncertain. The CDR3 DNA reads TGTGCCAGCTCCCTACAGCAGAACACTGAAGCTTTCTTT. Amino acids: CASSLQQNTEAFF.